Described below is a single TCR beta chain sequence and its context. Its antigen is not identified. The PCR used 60 Vbeta and 13 Jbeta primers. As processed by the authors: Among the unique TCR beta chains that a later analysis counted, about 81 million in all, about 11 million were shared. Measured with immunoSEQ multiplex PCR; TCRdb has only the in-frame clones, and not every one. V, J and clone size derive from that table, while D and trimming were established from the DNA sequence. Of 150,000 to 200,000 clones listed, 70% to 90% are singletons. The record originates from a study of cytomegalovirus exposure and HLA in healthy donors. About the research overall: Genetic ancestry analysis placed approximately 79% of the roughly 400 donors that were genotyped in the Caucasian-associated cluster.

V lost 3 bases to trimming and J lost 3 bases; unmatched junction nucleotides: 4. CDR3 length: 15 residues. Germline CDR1 reads LNHNV; CDR2 reads YYDKDF (reference sequence). Study-level findings and limits: The study flagged around 150 TCR beta chains as cytomegalovirus-associated. With later analysis, a missense DCLRE1C variant became linked to TCR beta V- and J-gene trimming.

Sequenced: PBMCs. This TCR derives from a young woman in good health and CMV-seronegative. The genes are TRBV15 and TRBJ2-3; 9 positions agree with TRBD1. The CDR3 sequence: CATSRRQGGTDTQYF. CDR3 DNA sequence: TGTGCCACCAGCAGGCGACAGGGGGGAACAGATACGCAGTATTTT.